The subject of this entry is one TCR beta chain. The record originates from a study of primary melanoma T cells and metastatic recurrence. TCRdb's table, derived via immunoSEQ multiplex PCR, lists solely in-frame clones and lacks some. The repertoire consists of 90 to 140 clones, with 90% to 95% occurring once and the leading ten covering roughly 13%. This CDR3 is 13 amino acids long. From germline, CDR1 is SQVTM and CDR2 ANQGSEA. V lost 2 bases, J lost 8 bases, and 12 bases lay in between. The sequencing sample was made of melanoma tumor tissue. This TCR derives from a human donor with melanoma. J is TRBJ1-4 and V is TRBV29-1, with D perhaps TRBD1 (6 bases). The CDR3 reads CSVERGEGEKLFF. DNA for the CDR3: TGCAGCGTTGAAAGGGGGGAAGGAGAAAAACTGTTTTTT.